This T cell receptor beta chain was retrieved from a study of T cell responses to AZD1222 COVID-19 vaccine (dated by TCRdb to about 2021). As for the study more broadly: A total of 233 trial participants underwent TCR sequencing, of whom 207 received two doses of AZD1222 and some 26 received two doses of the MenACWY control vaccine. Trial participants were enrolled into age subgroups of 18-55, 56-69 and 70-plus years, which contained roughly 140, 27 and 60 TCR-sequenced participants, respectively.

From the cysteine up to the phenylalanine, the CDR3 has a length of 15 residues. Only the CDR3 portion is preserved as DNA: 45 bases, with reading frame beginning at the first base. As encoded in the germline V gene (reference sequence), CDR1 is MNHEY while CDR2 is SMNVEV. V is clipped by 1 base and J by 6 bases, and the sequence between their germline boundaries is 15 bases long. Study-wide conclusions, independent of this receptor: Conclusions about previously exposed vaccinees are limited because only six or seven AZD1222 recipients were SARS-CoV-2 seropositive at baseline. After two AZD1222 doses, both the breadth and the depth of spike-specific TCRs were significantly higher than at day 0 and than in MenACWY recipients. No day 14 peak-response samples were available, so repertoires were characterized only after the peak T cell response. Participants were mostly white British and included more females than males, and it was suggested by the authors that clonal diversity may have been underestimated. In the small 56-69-year group, the increase in depth fell short of significance, most likely because of low power. Reportedly, almost half of the unique spike-specific TCRs recognized epitopes lying outside the regions that are mutated in the B.1.351 and B.1.1.7 variants. The whole spike protein was spanned by vaccine-associated CD4 TCRs, and dominant responses were seen in regions 160-218 and 743-854.

The sample's time point label is to be understood as: about 28 days (+/-7) after the second vaccine dose. AZD1222 recipients given second doses at about 4 weeks or at about 12 weeks were pooled, since spike-specific TCR depth and breadth were not found to differ between the two schedules. Vaccinee samples came from UK trials COV001 and COV002, including a single-blind randomized controlled phase 2/3 trial of AZD1222 (ChAdOx1 nCoV-19) in healthy adults. For TCRbeta chain sequencing, PBMC samples from trial participants were taken at day 0 and at day 28 after the second dose. The CDR3 regions of human TCRbeta chains were analyzed by immunosequencing. The study's processing was this. Repertoire TCRs were matched against a reference library of SARS-CoV-2-specific TCRs generated with the MIRA antigen-specificity platform. Breadth was defined as the fraction of unique TCRs that were SARS-CoV-2-associated. Depth was defined as the fraction of total T cells that were SARS-CoV-2-associated. Each spike-specific TCR was assigned to its reactive spike region and to a CD4 or CD8 class using the MIRA data. Log10-transformed breadth and depth values were compared by one-way ANOVA with Sidak's multiple comparisons tests. In TCRdb, the immuneACCESS table is reduced to in-frame sequences with V and J assigned. These tables do not hold every clone; where another copy was compared, an unresolved V gene accounts for under half, and the others remain unexplained. The V and J calls and the clone size are those of that table, but D and trimming were determined from the DNA. The sample profile shows over 20,000 clones; roughly 84% of them were found once. About 34% of the sample belongs to the ten largest clones.

About this clone: The target of this receptor is not known. Per-base quality was not reported, and no clone a single base away is much larger than it.

The TCR sequence derives from an adult who received the AZD1222 COVID-19 vaccine. The sequencing here drew on peripheral blood, taken 28 days after the second AZD1222 dose. The chain is made from TRBV27 and TRBJ1-2; no D gene can be assigned with confidence. The DNA is TGTGCCAGCAGTTTATGGTCCGGGGATTGGGATGGCTACACCTTC. It translates to CASSLWSGDWDGYTF.